The 18 T cell receptor beta chains below were found in one sample sequenced in a study of T cells in Graves' hyperthyroidism and ophthalmopathy. The TCR beta CDR3 regions underwent amplification using RNA transcripts as the source. Initially, a first-round RT-PCR of the TCR CDR3 employed the HTBI primer set. TCRdb re-called the multiplex PCR reads through MiXCR, storing one row per CDR3 protein. The repertoire holds roughly 100,000 distinct CDR3 sequences, with 47% as singletons. The sample taken for sequencing was blood. Receptor source: a man aged 40-50 years with Graves' hyperthyroidism.

This clonotype was seen many times. V is TRBV19 and J is TRBJ1-1; D is perhaps TRBD1 (5 bases). This CDR3 has 14 residues. V was pared by 3 bases and J by 4 bases, with 12 bases between. CDR1 and CDR2 from the germline V gene are LNHDA and SQIVND (reference sequence). The CDR3 coding sequence is TGTGCCAGTAGTATCCAGGGTGGTACCACTGAAGCTTTCTTT. Translated, it gives CASSIQGGTTEAFF.

In this sample, this clonotype turned up many times. The rearrangement uses TRBV5-1 and TRBJ1-2; D is perhaps TRBD1 (6 bases). CDR1 is SGHRS, CDR2 YFSETQ, per germline. The CDR3 loop spans 14 amino acids. V was shortened by 0 bases and J by 4 bases, with 10 bases between the two germline ends. CDR3 amino acids: CASSLAGQLYGYTF. Here the CDR3 DNA reads TGCGCCAGCAGCTTGGCCGGACAGCTCTATGGCTACACCTTC. Together with reference TRBV5-1 and TRBJ1-2, the CDR3 gives the full variable domain: KAGVTQTPRYLIKTRGQQVTLSCSPISGHRSVSWYQQTPGQGLQFLFEYFSETQRNKGNFPGRFSGRQFSNSRSEMNVSTLELGDSALYLCASSLAGQLYGYTFGSGTRLTVV.

This clonotype has more than one count but fewer than ten. Just one base apart from a much larger clone, this may be a read error. The V call is TRBV5-4, the J call TRBJ2-7; 12 positions agree with TRBD2. This CDR3 region has 16 residues. Per germline, CDR1 SGHNT and CDR2 YYREEE (reference sequence). V trimming: 0 bases; J trimming: 2 bases; junction bases outside the gene matches: 3. CDR3 in DNA: TGTGCCAGCAGCTTGGGGGCTAGCGGGGGGGCCTACGAGCAGTACTTC. Its protein product is CASSLGASGGAYEQYF.

The table lists this clonotype with many counts. The rearrangement uses TRBV5-5 and TRBJ2-5, with no clear D. The CDR3 loop spans 12 amino acids. The V and J ends lost 7 bases and 0 bases respectively, with 7 bases between them. Germline assignment: CDR1 SGHKS and CDR2 YYEKEE (reference sequence). CDR3 sequence reads: CASGPYQETQYF. The CDR3 nucleotides read TGTGCCAGCGGACCATACCAAGAGACCCAGTACTTC.

This clonotype was observed at least ten times. The chain joins TRBV11-2 to TRBJ1-4; the D is unclear. This CDR3 spans 16 amino acids. Trimming pared 1 base from V and 0 bases from J, leaving 9 bases between. Per germline, CDR1 SGHAT and CDR2 FQNNGV. CDR3: CASSLARATTNEKLFF. CDR3 nucleotide sequence: TGTGCCAGCAGCTTAGCCCGGGCGACAACTAATGAAAAACTGTTTTTT.

This clonotype was found once. The chain joins TRBV5-1 to TRBJ1-6; 7 bases are a match to TRBD1. Germline V gene lookup returns CDR1 SGHRS and CDR2 YFSETQ. The CDR3 loop spans 14 amino acids. J was trimmed by 7 bases and V by 3 bases; bases with no gene match: 4. CDR3 nucleotides: TGCGCCAGCAGCTACAGGGGCGCGAATTCACCCCTCCACTTT. It codes for CASSYRGANSPLHF. The entire variable domain, with the rest obtained from reference TRBV5-1 and TRBJ1-6, is as follows: KAGVTQTPRYLIKTRGQQVTLSCSPISGHRSVSWYQQTPGQGLQFLFEYFSETQRNKGNFPGRFSGRQFSNSRSEMNVSTLELGDSALYLCASSYRGANSPLHFGNGTRLTVT.

This clonotype was seen many times. The rearrangement links TRBV24-1 to TRBJ1-3, with a tentative D call TRBD1 (6 bases). This CDR3 has 13 amino acids. The V end was cut by 8 bases, the J end by 6 bases, with 13 bases between. Per the germline V gene, CDR1 is KGHDR and CDR2 is SFDVKD. The CDR3 is CATTIGGANTIYF. The CDR3 DNA follows: TGTGCCACCACAATTGGGGGGGCAAACACCATATATTTT.

Note on this clonotype: No DNA is shown, since the ends of the CDR3 on it are uncertain; the CDR3 is the one TCRdb lists. The V call is TRBV10-3, the J call TRBJ1-2. The CDR3 spans 14 residues, counting both ends. Germline values: CDR1 ENHRY, CDR2 SYGVKD. The CDR3 sequence: CAISEWGVASGNTF.

V gene TRBV20-1 combines with J gene TRBJ1-5; maybe TRBD1 (5 bases). The CDR3 length is 11 residues. CDR1 DFQATT and CDR2 SNEGSKA come from the germline V gene (reference sequence). The V end was cut by 4 bases, the J end by 9 bases, with 10 bases between. CDR3 region: CSAMTGGPQHF. The DNA for the CDR3 is TGCAGTGCTATGACGGGGGGGCCCCAGCATTTT.

As concerns this clonotype: The CDR3 ends on some other residue instead of the conserved phenylalanine or tryptophan, so this is likely a read error. The rearrangement joins TRBV19 to TRBJ2-2, with D perhaps matching TRBD2 (5 bases). The CDR3 spans 13 residues. Germline loops: CDR1 LNHDA, CDR2 SQIVND (reference sequence). CDR3 in amino acids: CVSSRGRTGELFL. The CDR3, as DNA: TGTGTCAGTAGTAGAGGGCGAACCGGGGAGCTGTTTCTT.

V gene TRBV7-9 combines with J gene TRBJ2-1; 11 nucleotides line up with TRBD1. CDR3 length: 15 amino acids. Germline CDR1 is SEHNR and CDR2 is FQNEAQ (reference sequence). V trimming: 5 bases; J trimming: 5 bases; junction bases outside the gene matches: 5. The CDR3 sequence: CASSRGTGGNNEQFF. In DNA, the CDR3 is TGTGCCAGCAGCCGAGGGACAGGGGGGAACAATGAGCAGTTCTTC.

About this clonotype itself: One junction end disagrees with the germline gene, perhaps due to a read error. V gene TRBV10-3 combines with J gene TRBJ2-7, with 9 positions matching TRBD2. The CDR3 consists of 14 residues. Germline V lookup: CDR1 ENHRY, CDR2 SYGVKD. The CDR3 protein is CATGGLAGAYEQCF. DNA of the CDR3: TGTGCCACCGGGGGACTAGCCGGTGCCTACGAGCAGTGCTTC.

V and J are TRBV10-1 and TRBJ2-7; 9 bases are a match to TRBD2. The junction had 6 bases not matched to a gene; V was cut back by 7 bases and J by 2 bases. CDR1 is WNHNN and CDR2 is SYGVQD in the germline V gene (reference sequence). This CDR3 has 14 residues. In nucleotides, the CDR3 is TGCGCCAGCATTGTACGCGGGAGGGCCTACGAGCAGTACGTC. Translated: CASIVRGRAYEQYV.

Comment on this clonotype: A much more abundant neighbour one base away suggests this may be a read error. CDR3 region: CASASPSTGRAASGYTF. Here the CDR3 DNA reads TGTGCCAGCGCTTCACCTTCCACGGGCAGGGCGGCTAGTGGCTACACCTTC. The chain links TRBV6-5 to TRBJ1-2; possible D gene TRBD1, 5 bases. Germline V gene sequence: CDR1 MNHEY, CDR2 SVGAGI. There are 17 residues in the CDR3. The V end was cut by 8 bases, the J end by 7 bases, with 29 bases between.

The J gene is TRBJ1-1, the V gene TRBV7-8; no firm D call. Per germline, CDR1 SGHVS and CDR2 FQNEAQ. V shed 3 bases and J shed 1 base, with 15 bases lying between them. The CDR3 is 16 amino acids. CDR3 in DNA: TGTGCCAGCAGCTTCGCTCCGGGCCCACCGAACACTGAAGCTTTCTTT. Protein product: CASSFAPGPPNTEAFF.

This clonotype was picked up a small number of times. V usage is TRBV28 and J usage is TRBJ1-2; 11 nucleotides align to TRBD1. Germline V gives CDR1 MDHEN, CDR2 SYDVKM. This CDR3 has 15 amino acids. Trimming at V came to 4 bases and at J to 7 bases, leaving 8 bases not matched to a gene. The CDR3 DNA sequence: TGTGCCAGCAGTTCAACGGGACAGGGGGGATTTGGCTACACCTTC. It specifies CASSSTGQGGFGYTF.

This clonotype was counted many times. The chain uses TRBV6-1 and TRBJ2-2, with D possibly being TRBD1 (5 bases). There are 15 residues in the CDR3. With 2 bases removed from V and 6 bases from J, the gap between germline ends came to 13 bases. The germline CDR1 and CDR2 sequences are MNHNS and SASEGT. CDR3 in DNA: TGTGCCAGCAGTGAATGGCAGGGCAGCTCCGGGGAGCTGTTTTTT. Translating it yields CASSEWQGSSGELFF.

With respect to this clonotype: A clone one base away is much larger, so this may be a read error. This chain connects TRBV6-1 to TRBJ1-5, with D tentatively TRBD1 (5 bases). In germline, CDR1 is MNHNS, CDR2 SASEGT. CDR3 length equals 17 residues. The germline V and J ends were trimmed by 1 base and 3 bases, with 16 bases remaining between them. CDR3 sequence: CASSEVAGSIANQPQHF. CDR3 DNA: TGTGCCAGCAGTGAAGTGGCAGGGAGTATCGCCAATCAGCCCCAGCATTTT.